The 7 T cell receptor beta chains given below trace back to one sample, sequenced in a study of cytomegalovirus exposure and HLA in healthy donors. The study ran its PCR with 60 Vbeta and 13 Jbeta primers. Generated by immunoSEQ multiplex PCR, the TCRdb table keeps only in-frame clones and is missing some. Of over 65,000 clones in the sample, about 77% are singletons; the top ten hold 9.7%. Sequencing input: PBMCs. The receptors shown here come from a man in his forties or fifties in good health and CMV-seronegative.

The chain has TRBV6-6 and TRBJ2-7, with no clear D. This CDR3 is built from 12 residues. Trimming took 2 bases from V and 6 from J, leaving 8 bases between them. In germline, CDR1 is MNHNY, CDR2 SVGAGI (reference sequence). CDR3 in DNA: TGTGCCAGCAGTTACACTATAAGCGAGCAGTACTTC. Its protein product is CASSYTISEQYF.

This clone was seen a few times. The CDR3 DNA follows: TGTGCCAGCAGTGACCGACAGACTCACAATTCACCCCTCCACTTT. It encodes CASSDRQTHNSPLHF. The chain recombines TRBV6-1 with TRBJ1-6; D is possibly TRBD1 (5 bases). In germline, CDR1 is MNHNS, CDR2 SASEGT. The ends were cut back, 3 bases at V and 7 bases at J, with 13 bases in the middle. The length of the CDR3 is 15 residues.

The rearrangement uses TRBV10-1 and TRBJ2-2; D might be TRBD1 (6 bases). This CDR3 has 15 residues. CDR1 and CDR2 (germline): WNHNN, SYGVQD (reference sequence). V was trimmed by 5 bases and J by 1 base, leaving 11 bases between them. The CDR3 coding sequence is TGCGCCAGCAGTCGGGACATCCTGAACACCGGGGAGCTGTTTTTT. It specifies CASSRDILNTGELFF.

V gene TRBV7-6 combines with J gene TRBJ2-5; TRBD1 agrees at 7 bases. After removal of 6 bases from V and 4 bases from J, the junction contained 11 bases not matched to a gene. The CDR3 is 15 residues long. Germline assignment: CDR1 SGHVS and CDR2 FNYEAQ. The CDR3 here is CASRFNDRVGETQYF. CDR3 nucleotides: TGTGCCAGCAGGTTCAATGACAGGGTAGGAGAGACCCAGTACTTC.

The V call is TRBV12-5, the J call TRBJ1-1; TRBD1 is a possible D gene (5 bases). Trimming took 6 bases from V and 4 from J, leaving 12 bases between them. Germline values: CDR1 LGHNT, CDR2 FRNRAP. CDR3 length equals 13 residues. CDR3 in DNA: TGTGCTAGTGGCCCGGGACTCAGCACTGAAGCTTTCTTT. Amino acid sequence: CASGPGLSTEAFF.

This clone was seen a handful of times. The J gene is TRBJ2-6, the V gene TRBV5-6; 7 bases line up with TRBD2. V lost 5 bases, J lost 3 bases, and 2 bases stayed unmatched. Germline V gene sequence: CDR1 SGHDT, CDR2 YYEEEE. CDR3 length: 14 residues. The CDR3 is CASRREFGANVLTF. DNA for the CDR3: TGTGCCAGCAGGCGGGAGTTTGGGGCCAACGTCCTGACTTTC.

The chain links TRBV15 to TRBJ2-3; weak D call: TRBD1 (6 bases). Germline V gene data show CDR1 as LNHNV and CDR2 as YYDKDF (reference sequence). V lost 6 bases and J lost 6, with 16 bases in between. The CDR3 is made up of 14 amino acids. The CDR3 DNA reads TGTGCCACCAGGAAAACAGGGCTGGGGGATACGCAGTATTTT. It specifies CATRKTGLGDTQYF.